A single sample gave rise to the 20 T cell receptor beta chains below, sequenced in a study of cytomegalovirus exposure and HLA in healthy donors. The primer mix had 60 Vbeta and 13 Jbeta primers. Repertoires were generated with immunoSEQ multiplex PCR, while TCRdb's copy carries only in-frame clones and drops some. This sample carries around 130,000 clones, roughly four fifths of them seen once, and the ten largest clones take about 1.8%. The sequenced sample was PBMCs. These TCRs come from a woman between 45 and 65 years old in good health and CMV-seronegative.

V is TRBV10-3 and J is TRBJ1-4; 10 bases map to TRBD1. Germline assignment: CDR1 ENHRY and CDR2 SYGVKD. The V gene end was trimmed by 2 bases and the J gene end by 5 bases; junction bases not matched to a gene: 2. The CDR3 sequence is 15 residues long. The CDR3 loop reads CAISEPGQGNEKLFF. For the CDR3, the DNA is TGTGCCATCAGTGAGCCGGGACAGGGGAATGAAAAACTGTTTTTT.

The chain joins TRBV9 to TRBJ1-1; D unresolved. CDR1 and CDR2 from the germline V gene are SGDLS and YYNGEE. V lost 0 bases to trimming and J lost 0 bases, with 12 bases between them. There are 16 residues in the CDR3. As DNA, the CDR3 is TGTGCCAGCAGCGTAGAGGCAGAGGGTATGAACACTGAAGCTTTCTTT. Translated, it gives CASSVEAEGMNTEAFF.

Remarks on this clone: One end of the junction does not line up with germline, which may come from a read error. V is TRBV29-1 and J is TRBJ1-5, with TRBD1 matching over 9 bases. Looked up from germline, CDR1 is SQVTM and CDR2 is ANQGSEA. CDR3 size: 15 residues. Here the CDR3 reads CSVVDRGTENQPQNF. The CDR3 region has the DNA TGCAGCGTAGTGGACAGGGGAACGGAAAATCAGCCCCAGAATTTT.

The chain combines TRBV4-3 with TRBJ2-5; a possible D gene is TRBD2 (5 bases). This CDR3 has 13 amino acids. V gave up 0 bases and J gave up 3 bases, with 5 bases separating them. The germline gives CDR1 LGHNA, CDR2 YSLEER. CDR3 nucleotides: TGCGCCAGCAGCCAAGAGACTAAAGAGACCCAGTACTTC. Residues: CASSQETKETQYF.

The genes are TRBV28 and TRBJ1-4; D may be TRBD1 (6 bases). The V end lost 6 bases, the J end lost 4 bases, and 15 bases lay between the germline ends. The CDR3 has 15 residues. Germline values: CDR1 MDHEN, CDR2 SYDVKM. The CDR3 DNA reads TGTGCCAGCAGCCGGGGGGCAGGGAGTAATGAAAAACTGTTTTTT. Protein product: CASSRGAGSNEKLFF.

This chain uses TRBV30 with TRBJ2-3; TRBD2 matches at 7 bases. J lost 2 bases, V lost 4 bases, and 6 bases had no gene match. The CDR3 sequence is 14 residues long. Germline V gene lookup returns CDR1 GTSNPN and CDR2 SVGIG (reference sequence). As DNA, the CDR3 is TGTGCCTGGAAAGCTAGCGGCTACACAGATACGCAGTATTTT. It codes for CAWKASGYTDTQYF.

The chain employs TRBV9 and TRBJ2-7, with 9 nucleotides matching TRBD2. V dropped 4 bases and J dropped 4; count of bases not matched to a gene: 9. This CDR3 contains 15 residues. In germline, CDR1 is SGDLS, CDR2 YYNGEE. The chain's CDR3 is CASSPGGSGGYEQYF. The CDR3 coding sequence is TGTGCCAGCAGCCCCGGAGGTAGCGGGGGTTACGAGCAGTACTTC. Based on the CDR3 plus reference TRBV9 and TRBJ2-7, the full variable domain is DSGVTQTPKHLITATGQRVTLRCSPRSGDLSVYWYQQSLDQGLQFLIQYYNGEERAKGNILERFSAQQFPDLHSELNLSSLELGDSALYFCASSPGGSGGYEQYFGPGTRLTVT.

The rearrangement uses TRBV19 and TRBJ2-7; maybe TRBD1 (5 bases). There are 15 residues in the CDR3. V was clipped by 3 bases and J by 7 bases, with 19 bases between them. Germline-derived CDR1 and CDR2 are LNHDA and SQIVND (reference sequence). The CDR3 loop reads CASSISAGPPGEQYF. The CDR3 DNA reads TGTGCCAGTAGTATTTCGGCAGGGCCCCCCGGGGAGCAGTACTTC.

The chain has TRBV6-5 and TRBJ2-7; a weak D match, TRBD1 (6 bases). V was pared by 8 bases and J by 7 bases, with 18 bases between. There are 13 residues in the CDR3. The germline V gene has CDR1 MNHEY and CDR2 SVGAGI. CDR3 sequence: CASGGHSPGEQYF. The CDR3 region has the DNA TGTGCCAGCGGGGGACACTCACCCGGGGAGCAGTACTTC.

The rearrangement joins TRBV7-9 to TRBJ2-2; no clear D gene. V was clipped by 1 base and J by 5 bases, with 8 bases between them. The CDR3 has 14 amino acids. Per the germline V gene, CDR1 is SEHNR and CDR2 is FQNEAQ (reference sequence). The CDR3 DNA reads TGTGCCAGCAGCTTAGGGCACCTTACCGGGGAGCTGTTTTTT. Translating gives CASSLGHLTGELFF.

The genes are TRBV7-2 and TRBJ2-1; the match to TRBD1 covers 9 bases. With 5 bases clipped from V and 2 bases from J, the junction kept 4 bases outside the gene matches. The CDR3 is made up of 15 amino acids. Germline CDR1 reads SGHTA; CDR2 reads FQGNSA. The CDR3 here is CASSTDRGTYNEQFF. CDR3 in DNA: TGTGCCAGCAGCACCGACAGGGGGACCTACAATGAGCAGTTCTTC.

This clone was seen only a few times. CDR3 in DNA: TGTGCCAGTAGTAAGGACACTTACAATGAGCAGTTCTTC. Translation: CASSKDTYNEQFF. J is TRBJ2-1 and V is TRBV19; maybe TRBD1 (5 bases). This CDR3 spans 13 amino acids. Germline V gene data show CDR1 as LNHDA and CDR2 as SQIVND (reference sequence). Trimming stripped 4 bases from V and 4 bases from J, with 8 bases between.

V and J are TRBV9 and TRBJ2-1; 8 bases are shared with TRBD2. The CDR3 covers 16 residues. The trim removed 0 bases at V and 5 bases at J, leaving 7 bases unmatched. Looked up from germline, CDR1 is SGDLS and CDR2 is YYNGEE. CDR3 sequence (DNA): TGTGCCAGCAGCGTAGAAGACGGCGGGAGGCACAATGAGCAGTTCTTC. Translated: CASSVEDGGRHNEQFF.

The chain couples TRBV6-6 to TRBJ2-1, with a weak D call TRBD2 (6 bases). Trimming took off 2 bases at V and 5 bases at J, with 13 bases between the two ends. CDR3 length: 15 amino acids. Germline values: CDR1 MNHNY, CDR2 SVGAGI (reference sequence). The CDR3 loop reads CASSYGLAIDNEQFF. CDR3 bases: TGTGCCAGCAGTTACGGCCTAGCGATAGACAATGAGCAGTTCTTC.

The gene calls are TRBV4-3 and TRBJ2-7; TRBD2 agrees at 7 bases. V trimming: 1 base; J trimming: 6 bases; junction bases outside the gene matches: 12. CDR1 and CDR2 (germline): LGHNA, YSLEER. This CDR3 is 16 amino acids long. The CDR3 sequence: CASSQGAGWPPREQYF. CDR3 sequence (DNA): TGCGCCAGCAGCCAAGGAGCGGGATGGCCCCCCCGCGAGCAGTACTTC.

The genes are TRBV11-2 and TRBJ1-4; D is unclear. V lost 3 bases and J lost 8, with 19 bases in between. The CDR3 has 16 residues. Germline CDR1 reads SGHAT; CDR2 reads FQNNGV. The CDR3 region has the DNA TGTGCCAGCAGCTTCCTCACGGCAACGGGGATCGAAAAACTGTTTTTT. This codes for CASSFLTATGIEKLFF.

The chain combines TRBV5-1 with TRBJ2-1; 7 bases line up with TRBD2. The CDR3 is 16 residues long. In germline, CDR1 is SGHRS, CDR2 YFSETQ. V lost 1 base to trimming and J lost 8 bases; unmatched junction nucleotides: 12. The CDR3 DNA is TGCGCCAGCAGCTTGAGGGTGGGAGGGTCCTCGGATGAGCAGTTCTTC. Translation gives CASSLRVGGSSDEQFF.

DNA for the CDR3: TGTGCCTGGAGTACTAGAGCCTACGAGCAGTACTTC. It encodes CAWSTRAYEQYF. The rearrangement uses TRBV30 and TRBJ2-7; a weak D match, TRBD2 (5 bases). V lost 2 bases to trimming and J lost 2 bases, with 7 bases between them. CDR3 length: 12 residues. Germline V lookup: CDR1 GTSNPN, CDR2 SVGIG (reference sequence).

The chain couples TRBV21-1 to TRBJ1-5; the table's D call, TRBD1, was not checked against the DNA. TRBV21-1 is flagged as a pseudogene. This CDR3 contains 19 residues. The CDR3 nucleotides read TGTGCCAGCAGCAGGCGCGGACGACGGGACAGAAAGTTAAATCAGCCCCAGCATTTT. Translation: CASSRRGRRDRKLNQPQHF.

The CDR3 nucleotides are TGTGCCAGCAGTTTCCGACTAGCGGGAGTAGATGAGCAGTTCTTC. Its protein is CASSFRLAGVDEQFF. The V call is TRBV9, the J call TRBJ2-1, with TRBD2 matching 12 bases. The CDR3 has 15 amino acids. J gave up 8 bases and V 5 bases, and 8 bases lay outside the gene matches. Per the germline V gene, CDR1 is SGDLS and CDR2 is YYNGEE.